A selection of T cell receptor beta chains follows, all from one sample in a study of CXCR3-negative and CXCR3-positive naive CD8 T cells. TCRdb reprocessed the 5' RACE reads and stores each CDR3 protein as one record, lacking DNA. The sample spans almost 6,000 distinct CDR3 sequences; the ten largest clones claim roughly 1.6%. Material: naive CXCR3+ CD8+ T cells from blood. These receptors came from a human donor in good health. Some clones in this sample may be carry-over from other donors' samples. Both conserved end residues are part of each CDR3. A row's size may be missing; if present it is once, few, many or a size class.

TRBJ2-7	NA	TRBV2	CASTTGSLEQYF
TRBJ2-2	medium-sized	TRBV21-1	CAGKGRPNTGELFF
TRBJ1-5	NA	TRBV6-2/TRBV6-3	CASSYTGGFSQPQHF
TRBJ2-7	NA	TRBV11-3	CASSPSDSSSYEQYF
TRBJ1-1	large	TRBV25-1	CASSPTGTENTEAFF
TRBJ2-2	NA	TRBV12-3/TRBV12-4	CASSLDVTGELFF
TRBJ2-3	NA	TRBV12-3/TRBV12-4	CASSGTALGPTDTQYF
TRBJ1-2	NA	TRBV29-1	CSVEITDHRNYGYTF
TRBJ2-5	medium-sized	TRBV29-1	CSAWDSLFQETQYF
TRBJ1-1	medium-sized	TRBV2	CASRDRISMNTEAFF
TRBJ2-3	NA	TRBV19	CASQGVGAYTDTQYF
TRBJ2-5	NA	TRBV12-5	CASGRTGTEETQYF
TRBJ2-1	medium-sized	TRBV29-1	CSVEGWMLSSYNEQFF
TRBJ2-3	medium-sized	TRBV6-5	CASSYKAMGADTQYF
TRBJ1-1	medium-sized	TRBV4-2	CASSQQPGTGPTEAFF
TRBJ1-5	medium-sized	TRBV5-6	CASSLGSHSNQPQHF
TRBJ1-1	NA	TRBV12-3/TRBV12-4	CASRPTGIYTEAFF
TRBJ1-1	medium-sized	TRBV25-1	CASSGDLENTEAFF
TRBJ2-1	NA	TRBV29-1	CSVGQRGSYNEQFF
TRBJ2-3	NA	TRBV4-1	CASSQVELAEPPLYF
TRBJ2-1	NA	TRBV3-1	CASSPSVGRGNEQFF
TRBJ1-1	NA	TRBV19	CASREGYTEAFF
TRBJ2-2	NA	TRBV10-3	CAINDLDRGGTGELFF
TRBJ1-2	medium-sized	TRBV12-3/TRBV12-4	CASSFTDYGYTF
TRBJ1-1	NA	TRBV7-9	CASSPEWRNTEAFF
TRBJ2-5	medium-sized	TRBV20-1	CSARPGTSGRPRQETQYF
TRBJ2-2	NA	TRBV2	CATQGTANTGELFF